The clone carrying this TCR beta chain was seen more than once but under ten times. The antigen remains unidentified. The sample belongs to a study of shared clonotypes between healthy human individuals. In the study overall: Donor ages ranged 18 to 49 years: a couple of women, a few men.

Generated by immunoSEQ multiplex PCR, the TCRdb table keeps only in-frame clones and is missing some. The table has roughly 700,000 clones, around two thirds seen once. The study, taken as a whole, reports: With few donors, the genetic and exposure-history diversity represented was limited.

V was clipped by 0 bases and J by 12 bases, with 13 bases between them. The CDR3 consists of 13 residues. Germline CDR1 SGHRS, CDR2 YFSETQ. This chain links TRBV5-1 with TRBJ2-1; D is unresolved. The sample comprised memory CD4+ T cells sorted from blood. The subset is: CD45RA-negative fraction. This sequence originates from a woman in her twenties or thirties in good health. CDR3 nucleotide sequence: TGCGCCAGCAGCTTGGCCGTCGGCAGGACGCAGTTCTTC. Translated, it gives CASSLAVGRTQFF.